The sequence of this TCR beta chain was determined in a study of tumour-infiltrating T cells in Burkitt lymphoma. Study in general: Repertoire clonality predicted overall and progression-free survival.

This clone was observed a few times. TCRdb's copy holds only in-frame clones and misses some; the assay was immunoSEQ multiplex PCR. The sample lists under 15,000 clones; 30% were seen once. CDR3 size: 12 residues. Germline V CDR1 and CDR2: MNHEY, SMNVEV (reference sequence). The V end was cut by 4 bases, the J end by 9 bases, with 9 bases between. The chain employs TRBV27 and TRBJ2-2; D is undetermined. Source material: tumor tissue. The TCR comes from a human donor with diffuse large B-cell lymphoma. The CDR3 nucleotides read TGTGCCAGCAGTTCAAACCGGCGGGAGCTGTTTTTT. It yields the protein CASSSNRRELFF.